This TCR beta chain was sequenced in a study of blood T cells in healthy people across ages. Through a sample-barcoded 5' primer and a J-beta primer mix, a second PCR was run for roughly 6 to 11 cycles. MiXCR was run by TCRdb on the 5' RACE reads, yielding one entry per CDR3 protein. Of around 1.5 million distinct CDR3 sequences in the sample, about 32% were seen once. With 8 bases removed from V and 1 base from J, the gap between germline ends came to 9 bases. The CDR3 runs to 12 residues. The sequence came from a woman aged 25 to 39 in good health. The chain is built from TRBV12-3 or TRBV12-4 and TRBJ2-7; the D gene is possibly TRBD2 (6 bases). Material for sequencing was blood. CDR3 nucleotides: TGTGCCAGCGCCGGGAGTTCCTACGAGCAGTACTTC. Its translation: CASAGSSYEQYF.